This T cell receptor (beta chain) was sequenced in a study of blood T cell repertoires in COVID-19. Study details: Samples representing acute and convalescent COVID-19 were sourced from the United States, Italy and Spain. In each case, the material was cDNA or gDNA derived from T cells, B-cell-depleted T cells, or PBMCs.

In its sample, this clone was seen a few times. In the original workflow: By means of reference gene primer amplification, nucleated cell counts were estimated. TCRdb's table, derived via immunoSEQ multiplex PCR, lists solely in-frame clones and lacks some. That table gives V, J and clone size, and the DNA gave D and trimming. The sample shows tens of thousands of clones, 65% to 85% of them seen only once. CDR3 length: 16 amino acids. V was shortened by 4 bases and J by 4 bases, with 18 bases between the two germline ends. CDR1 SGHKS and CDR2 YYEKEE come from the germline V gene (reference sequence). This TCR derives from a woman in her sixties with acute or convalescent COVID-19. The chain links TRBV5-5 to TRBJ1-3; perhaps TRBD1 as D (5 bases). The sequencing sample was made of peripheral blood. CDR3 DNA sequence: TGTGCCAGCAGCCTGGGGCAGGCCACGTTAGGAAACACCATATATTTT. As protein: CASSLGQATLGNTIYF.